Sequencing of this T cell receptor (beta chain) was carried out in a study of control samples from healthy donors and cancer patients. Assay used: immunoSEQ multiplex PCR; TCRdb lists only in-frame clones, some missing. The data contain about 100,000 clones, around nine tenths of them singletons. Sequences were obtained from blood. This clonotype was sampled from a man under 40 in good health.

CDR3 amino acids: CSASGRGVGSYEQYF. In DNA form, the CDR3 reads TGCAGTGCTAGTGGGAGGGGGGTCGGCTCCTACGAGCAGTACTTC. The chain has TRBV20-1 and TRBJ2-7, with D possibly TRBD2 on 7 matching bases. The V end was cut by 3 bases, the J end by 0 bases, with 15 bases between. Germline V gene sequence: CDR1 DFQATT, CDR2 SNEGSKA (reference sequence). The CDR3 is made up of 15 amino acids.